The rows below give T cell receptor beta chains drawn from one sample of a study of blood T cell repertoires in COVID-19. Some clones are missing from TCRdb's copy, which holds only in-frame ones; the method was immunoSEQ multiplex PCR. Seen here are around 180,000 clones, approximately 85% observed once, and the top ten hold about a tenth. Sequenced material: peripheral blood. Every receptor here comes from a human donor with active or convalescent COVID-19. The donor label of this sample is uncertain. The CDR3 runs from the conserved cysteine through the conserved F or W. D genes are given only for firm matches. The size entry is marked missing in some rows and otherwise reads once, few, many or a size class.

clone_size,j_call,v_call,d_call,cdr3_aa,cdr3_nt
-,TRBJ2-1,TRBV4-3,-,CASSQDRAGEQFF,TGCGCCAGCAGCCAAGATAGGGCGGGGGAGCAGTTCTTC
-,TRBJ2-7,TRBV12-3/TRBV12-4,TRBD1,CASNFGQGHEQYF,TGTGCCAGCAATTTCGGACAGGGCCACGAGCAGTACTTC
-,TRBJ2-4,TRBV19,TRBD2,CASTGTSGRGINIQYF,TGTGCCAGTACCGGGACTAGCGGGAGGGGGATAAACATTCAGTACTTC
-,TRBJ2-1,TRBV12-3/TRBV12-4,-,CASSSGIFGQFF,TGTGCCAGCAGCTCCGGGATCTTTGGGCAGTTCTTC
-,TRBJ1-5,TRBV10-3,TRBD1,CAISEQGAYQPQHF,TGTGCCATCAGTGAGCAGGGGGCTTATCAGCCCCAGCATTTT
-,TRBJ2-1,TRBV25-1,TRBD2,CARTPTSGGQFF,TGTGCCAGGACTCCGACTAGCGGGGGGCAGTTCTTC
-,TRBJ1-2,TRBV7-8,-,CASSLRSEGYTF,TGTGCCAGCAGCTTAAGATCGGAGGGCTACACCTTC
-,TRBJ2-3,TRBV10-1,TRBD2,CASSEERGLAGGKTDTQYF,TGCGCCAGCAGTGAGGAGCGGGGGCTAGCGGGAGGTAAGACAGATACGCAGTATTTT
-,TRBJ2-2,TRBV2,-,CASSEQGFGELFF,TGTGCCAGCAGTGAACAGGGATTCGGGGAGCTGTTTTTT
-,TRBJ1-5,TRBV4-1,-,CASSQEWPGAFSSNQPQHF,TGCGCCAGCAGCCAAGAATGGCCAGGGGCATTTAGTAGCAATCAGCCCCAGCATTTT
once,TRBJ1-1,TRBV30,-,CAWSQWGGTTEAFF,TGTGCCTGGAGTCAATGGGGAGGGACGACTGAAGCTTTCTTT
-,TRBJ1-2,TRBV29-1,TRBD1,CSGLPAGTDYGYTF,TGCAGCGGCCTTCCCGCCGGGACAGATTATGGCTACACCTTC
-,TRBJ2-1,TRBV15,-,CATSRAGGGRGNEQFF,TGTGCCACCAGCAGAGCCGGCGGGGGCCGGGGCAATGAGCAGTTCTTC
-,TRBJ2-3,TRBV14,-,CASSQVTGEDTQYF,TGTGCCAGCAGCCAAGTTACGGGGGAAGATACGCAGTATTTT
-,TRBJ1-2,TRBV2,-,CASSPSRFAPNGYTF,TGTGCCAGCAGTCCTTCTCGGTTCGCCCCCAATGGCTACACCTTC
-,TRBJ1-2,TRBV6-5,-,CASSPEVRGYTF,TGTGCCAGCAGCCCAGAGGTTCGTGGCTACACCTTC
once,TRBJ1-6,TRBV6-1,-,CASSEAPSSRSPLHF,TGTGCCAGCAGTGAAGCCCCCAGTTCACGATCACCCCTCCACTTT
-,TRBJ1-4,TRBV12-2,-,CASREKGTGLGEHNEKLFF,TGTGCAAGTCGCGAAAAGGGGACAGGGCTAGGCGAACATAATGAAAAACTGTTTTTT
-,TRBJ2-1,TRBV12-3/TRBV12-4,TRBD2,CASSLTSYDEQFF,TGTGCCAGCAGTTTGACTAGCTACGATGAGCAGTTCTTC